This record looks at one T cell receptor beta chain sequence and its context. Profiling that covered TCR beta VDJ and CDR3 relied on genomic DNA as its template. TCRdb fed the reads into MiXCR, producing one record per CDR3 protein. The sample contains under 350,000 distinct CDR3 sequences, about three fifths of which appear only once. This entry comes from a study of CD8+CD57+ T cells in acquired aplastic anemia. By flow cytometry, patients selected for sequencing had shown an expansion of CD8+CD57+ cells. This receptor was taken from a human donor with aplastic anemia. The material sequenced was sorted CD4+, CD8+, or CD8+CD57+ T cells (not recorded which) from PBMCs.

This chain's CDR3 is CSAPPATGDTEAFF. CDR3 nucleotides: TGCAGTGCTCCCCCCGCGACAGGGGACACTGAAGCTTTCTTT. The chain carries TRBV20-1 and TRBJ1-1; 8 positions match TRBD1. The CDR3 sequence is 14 residues long. Germline assignment: CDR1 DFQATT and CDR2 SNEGSKA (reference sequence). The junction had 8 bases not matched to a gene; V was cut back by 5 bases and J by 3 bases.